This TCR beta chain was recorded in a study of cytomegalovirus exposure and HLA in healthy donors. The study ran its PCR with 60 Vbeta and 13 Jbeta primers. Repertoires were generated with immunoSEQ multiplex PCR, while TCRdb's copy carries only in-frame clones and drops some. The table has about 52,000 clones, around 72% seen once. Study results and caveats: In a later analysis, TCR beta V- and J-gene trimming showed a link to a missense DCLRE1C variant. Many donors shared some public TCRs, even though most TCR sequences were rare.

The CDR3 spans 12 residues. The V end lost 0 bases, the J end lost 4 bases, and 7 bases lay between the germline ends. Germline lookup yields CDR1 SQVTM and CDR2 ANQGSEA. This clone showed up just once. No antigen is known for it. The rearrangement links TRBV29-1 to TRBJ2-7, with TRBD2 as a possible D gene (6 bases). The clonotype comes from a man aged 18 to 35 in good health and CMV-seronegative. What was sequenced was PBMCs. This CDR3 is CSVEDRGYEQYF. Here the CDR3 DNA reads TGCAGCGTTGAAGATCGGGGGTACGAGCAGTACTTC.